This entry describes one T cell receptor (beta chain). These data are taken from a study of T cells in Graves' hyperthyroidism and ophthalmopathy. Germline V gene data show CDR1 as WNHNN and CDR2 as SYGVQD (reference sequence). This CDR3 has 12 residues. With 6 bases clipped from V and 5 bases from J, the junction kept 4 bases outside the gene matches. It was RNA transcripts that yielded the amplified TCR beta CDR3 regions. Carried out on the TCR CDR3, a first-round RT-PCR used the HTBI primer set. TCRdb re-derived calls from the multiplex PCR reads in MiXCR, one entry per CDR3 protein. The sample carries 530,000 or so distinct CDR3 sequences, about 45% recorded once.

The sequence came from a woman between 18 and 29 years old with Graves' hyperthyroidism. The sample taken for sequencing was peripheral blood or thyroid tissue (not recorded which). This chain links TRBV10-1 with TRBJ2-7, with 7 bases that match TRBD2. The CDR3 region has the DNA TGCGCCAGCAGCCAGAGCGGGAACGAGCAGTACTTC. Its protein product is CASSQSGNEQYF.